These 10 T cell receptor beta chains were sequenced from one sample in a study of blood T cells in healthy people across ages. Next came a second PCR, run for about 7 to 11 cycles, which used a sample-barcoded 5' primer along with a J-beta primer mix. TCRdb re-called the 5' RACE reads through MiXCR, storing one row per CDR3 protein. The sample holds 1.5 million to 2 million distinct CDR3 sequences, approximately 30% seen once. Sequenced sample: blood. These receptors were taken from a woman under 40 in good health.

There are many counts of this clonotype. The chain links TRBV12-3 or TRBV12-4 to TRBJ2-1, with 11 bases lining up with TRBD2. The CDR3 is 14 residues long. V gave up 6 bases and J gave up 7 bases; unmatched junction bases: 5. CDR3 loop: CASSWRTSGNEQFF. The DNA for the CDR3 is TGTGCCAGCAGCTGGAGGACTAGCGGGAATGAGCAGTTCTTC.

This clonotype was seen only a few times. The rearrangement uses TRBV29-1 and TRBJ2-1, with 10 positions matching TRBD1. Germline V CDR1 and CDR2: SQVTM, ANQGSEA. The length of the CDR3 is 15 residues. V was clipped by 2 bases and J by 2 bases; unmatched bases: 3. The DNA for the CDR3 is TGCAGCGTTGAAAGGGACAGGGGCCCCTACAATGAGCAGTTCTTC. It codes for CSVERDRGPYNEQFF.

The V call is TRBV21-1, the J call TRBJ2-1. TRBV21-1 is recorded as a pseudogene. This CDR3 contains 13 residues. The CDR3 loop reads CASSKDVYKEQFF. CDR3 coding DNA: TGTGCCAGCAGCAAAGATGTTTACAAGGAGCAGTTCTTC.

For this clonotype: One end of the junction does not line up with germline, which may come from a read error. This chain joins TRBV29-1 and TRBJ2-3; 9 nucleotides align to TRBD2. The CDR3 extends over 13 amino acids. Germline V gene sequence: CDR1 SQVTM, CDR2 ANQGSEA. CDR3 DNA sequence: TGCAGCTTACCGGGACTAGCCTTAGATACGCGGTATTTT. Protein sequence: CSLPGLALDTRYF.

This clonotype has a count of ten or more. This sequence joins TRBV4-1 and TRBJ1-2, with 8 bases aligning to TRBD1. The J segment lost 6 bases and the V segment lost 1 base, leaving 7 bases of the junction unmatched. CDR3 length equals 15 residues. The germline CDR1 and CDR2 sequences are MGHRA and YSYEKL. The CDR3 protein is CASSQGPGGDHGYTF. The CDR3 coding sequence is TGCGCCAGCAGCCAAGGACCAGGGGGCGACCATGGCTACACCTTC.

The rearrangement links TRBV12-3 or TRBV12-4 to TRBJ1-2; 8 positions match TRBD1. V shed 7 bases, J shed 0 bases, and the junction held 7 bases outside the gene matches. This CDR3 contains 15 residues. The chain's CDR3 is CASTGTGPANYGYTF. DNA for the CDR3: TGTGCCAGCACAGGGACAGGTCCCGCTAACTATGGCTACACCTTC.

The chain employs TRBV2 and TRBJ2-7; 7 bases map to TRBD2. The V gene's germline CDR1 is SNHLY and CDR2 FYNNEI. The CDR3 runs 15 residues. The V segment lost 7 bases and the J segment 7 bases; nucleotides outside the gene matches: 16. The chain's CDR3 is CASIIVASIGGEQYF. The CDR3 nucleotides read TGTGCCAGCATTATCGTAGCTTCTATCGGGGGGGAGCAGTACTTC.

This clonotype was recorded many times. The V gene is TRBV29-1, the J gene TRBJ1-2, with D uncertain. CDR3 length: 12 residues. CDR1 and CDR2 from the germline V gene are SQVTM and ANQGSEA. V dropped 4 bases and J dropped 0 bases, with 6 bases sitting between them. CDR3 DNA sequence: TGCAGCGTTGGCGCAGCTAACTATGGCTACACCTTC. Residues: CSVGAANYGYTF. Looking up the rest from reference TRBV29-1 and TRBJ1-2 gives the full variable domain: SAVISQKPSRDICQRGTSLTIQCQVDSQVTMMFWYRQQPGQSLTLIATANQGSEATYESGFVIDKFPISRPNLTFSTLTVSNMSPEDSSIYLCSVGAANYGYTFGSGTRLTVV.

This clonotype was counted ten times or more. This rearrangement joins TRBV12-3 or TRBV12-4 to TRBJ2-1; D is unresolved. CDR3 length: 12 residues. V dropped 3 bases and J dropped 5 bases, with 5 bases sitting between them. DNA of the CDR3: TGTGCCAGCAGTTTTGACCACAATGAGCAGTTCTTC. Translating gives CASSFDHNEQFF.

The chain joins TRBV9 to TRBJ2-1; no definite D call. In germline, CDR1 is SGDLS, CDR2 YYNGEE. The CDR3 consists of 15 residues. The V gene lost 6 bases and the J gene lost 1 base, with 14 bases spanning the gap. The CDR3 DNA follows: TGTGCCAGCACCCCGAGGATGAGTTCCTACAATGAGCAGTTCTTC. Encoded protein: CASTPRMSSYNEQFF.